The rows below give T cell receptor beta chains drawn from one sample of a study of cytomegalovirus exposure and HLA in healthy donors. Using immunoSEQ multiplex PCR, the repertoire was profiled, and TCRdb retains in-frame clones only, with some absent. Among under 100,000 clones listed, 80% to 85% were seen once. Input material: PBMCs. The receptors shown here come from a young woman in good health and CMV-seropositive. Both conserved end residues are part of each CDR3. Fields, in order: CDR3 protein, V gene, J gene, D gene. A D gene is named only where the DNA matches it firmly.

cdr3_aa: CASSTRAGQGKETQYF
v_call: TRBV19
j_call: TRBJ2-5
d_call: TRBD1

cdr3_aa: CASSEGTSEQETQYF
v_call: TRBV6-1
j_call: TRBJ2-5
d_call: TRBD2

cdr3_aa: CASSLNLAGKETQYF
v_call: TRBV7-9
j_call: TRBJ2-5
d_call: -

cdr3_aa: CASSQGLLAGSYEQYF
v_call: TRBV4-2
j_call: TRBJ2-7
d_call: TRBD2

cdr3_aa: CASSPIGDNQPQHF
v_call: TRBV7-9
j_call: TRBJ1-5
d_call: -

cdr3_aa: CASRAGMADGYGYTF
v_call: TRBV9
j_call: TRBJ1-2
d_call: -

cdr3_aa: CACSGTDFSPLHF
v_call: TRBV30
j_call: TRBJ1-6
d_call: TRBD1

cdr3_aa: CSVEDHLLGRRSGANVLTF
v_call: TRBV29-1
j_call: TRBJ2-6
d_call: -

cdr3_aa: CASSLQIDTEAFF
v_call: TRBV18
j_call: TRBJ1-1
d_call: -

cdr3_aa: CASSVGDRGLQNIQYF
v_call: TRBV9
j_call: TRBJ2-4
d_call: TRBD1

cdr3_aa: CASSSYLPPGGIYNEQFF
v_call: TRBV7-2
j_call: TRBJ2-1
d_call: -

cdr3_aa: CASSSTIRDRGSHEQFF
v_call: TRBV11-2
j_call: TRBJ2-1
d_call: TRBD1

cdr3_aa: CASSVDSQGLGQPQHF
v_call: TRBV9
j_call: TRBJ1-5
d_call: TRBD1

cdr3_aa: CAWARQATTNEKLFF
v_call: TRBV30
j_call: TRBJ1-4
d_call: -

cdr3_aa: CASSESWDRDHEQYF
v_call: TRBV10-1
j_call: TRBJ2-7
d_call: TRBD1

cdr3_aa: CAWSLKGGVNQPQHF
v_call: TRBV30
j_call: TRBJ1-5
d_call: -

cdr3_aa: CAITGQGAYEQYF
v_call: TRBV10-3
j_call: TRBJ2-7
d_call: TRBD1

cdr3_aa: CASSPSGGLPSGANVLTF
v_call: TRBV9
j_call: TRBJ2-6
d_call: TRBD1

cdr3_aa: CASSHGTANTEAFF
v_call: TRBV4-1
j_call: TRBJ1-1
d_call: TRBD1

cdr3_aa: CASREAGGEQFF
v_call: TRBV2
j_call: TRBJ2-1
d_call: TRBD1

cdr3_aa: CASHLGPRNTEAFF
v_call: TRBV6-5
j_call: TRBJ1-1
d_call: -

cdr3_aa: CASSQGTSGDNEQFF
v_call: TRBV4-2
j_call: TRBJ2-1
d_call: TRBD2

cdr3_aa: CASRSGWYEQYF
v_call: TRBV2
j_call: TRBJ2-7
d_call: -

cdr3_aa: CASSPRTGRLSSYNEQFF
v_call: TRBV5-6
j_call: TRBJ2-1
d_call: TRBD1

cdr3_aa: CASSSGEKLFF
v_call: TRBV7-6
j_call: TRBJ1-4
d_call: -

cdr3_aa: CASSYDRGYEKLFF
v_call: TRBV7-2
j_call: TRBJ1-4
d_call: TRBD1

cdr3_aa: CASSLWTGGVGYTF
v_call: TRBV7-2
j_call: TRBJ1-2
d_call: TRBD1

cdr3_aa: CASSWGGSNQPQHF
v_call: TRBV27
j_call: TRBJ1-5
d_call: -

cdr3_aa: CASSFREGVDYGYTF
v_call: TRBV5-6
j_call: TRBJ1-2
d_call: -

cdr3_aa: CASTSGGTDTQYF
v_call: TRBV6-5
j_call: TRBJ2-3
d_call: -

cdr3_aa: CASSARQGANSPLHF
v_call: TRBV9
j_call: TRBJ1-6
d_call: TRBD1

cdr3_aa: CASSTFSGGVPGELFF
v_call: TRBV5-4
j_call: TRBJ2-2
d_call: TRBD2

cdr3_aa: CAISEAEKLFF
v_call: TRBV10-3
j_call: TRBJ1-4
d_call: -

cdr3_aa: CASSLATDSGNTIYF
v_call: TRBV7-8
j_call: TRBJ1-3
d_call: -

cdr3_aa: CASRTRGALNTEAFF
v_call: TRBV6-5
j_call: TRBJ1-1
d_call: -

cdr3_aa: CASSDGGLAGGDTQYF
v_call: TRBV6-4
j_call: TRBJ2-3
d_call: TRBD2

cdr3_aa: CASSSGDSTDTQYF
v_call: TRBV5-1
j_call: TRBJ2-3
d_call: -

cdr3_aa: CASSGWRGAVTEAFF
v_call: TRBV19
j_call: TRBJ1-1
d_call: -

cdr3_aa: CASSKRGQGRSGANVLTF
v_call: TRBV28
j_call: TRBJ2-6
d_call: TRBD1

cdr3_aa: CASSPDFGQGDYGYTF
v_call: TRBV7-2
j_call: TRBJ1-2
d_call: TRBD1

cdr3_aa: CSVDGGGYTF
v_call: TRBV29-1
j_call: TRBJ1-2
d_call: -

cdr3_aa: CASSGSTSTDTQYF
v_call: TRBV2
j_call: TRBJ2-3
d_call: -

cdr3_aa: CASSPPSHYGYTF
v_call: TRBV7-6
j_call: TRBJ1-2
d_call: -

cdr3_aa: CASSTGTGGFVNEQFF
v_call: TRBV19
j_call: TRBJ2-1
d_call: TRBD1

cdr3_aa: CASSYLPGQTYEQYF
v_call: TRBV19
j_call: TRBJ2-7
d_call: -

cdr3_aa: CASSIDPALYGEQFF
v_call: TRBV19
j_call: TRBJ2-1
d_call: -

cdr3_aa: CAISEGPNTEAFF
v_call: TRBV10-3
j_call: TRBJ1-1
d_call: -

cdr3_aa: CASSPRTSGGETQYF
v_call: TRBV18
j_call: TRBJ2-5
d_call: TRBD2

cdr3_aa: CPFSPNTGELFF
v_call: TRBV5-1
j_call: TRBJ2-2
d_call: -